This T cell receptor (beta chain) is drawn from a study of control samples from healthy donors and cancer patients. The assay was immunoSEQ multiplex PCR, and TCRdb's table has in-frame clones only and misses some. The sample consists of 170,000 or so clones, around 90% of them appearing once. Losses at the gene ends were 6 bases for V and 8 bases for J; bases not matched to a gene: 13. Germline CDR1 SNHLY, CDR2 FYNNEI. CDR3 length: 15 amino acids. This chain connects TRBV2 to TRBJ2-1, with TRBD2 matching 7 bases. The sequenced sample consisted of blood. The receptor was isolated from a man younger than 40 in good health. The CDR3 DNA reads TGTGCCAGCAGGAACCGGGACTATCGAGGTGATGAGCAGTTCTTC. Translation gives CASRNRDYRGDEQFF.